Listed here are 31 T cell receptor gamma chains from one sample, sequenced in a study of γδ T cells in repeated Plasmodium falciparum infection. TCRdb re-called the multiplex PCR reads with CATT. The sample holds approximately 30,000 gamma-chain clones; almost 1.5% are singletons and the top ten take just under 20%. Bulk repertoires came from Vgamma9/Vdelta2+ or Vdelta2-negative gammadelta T cells flow-sorted from PBMC. Material: gamma-delta T cells from blood. Receptors were obtained from a pool of human donors (malaria-infected and uninfected, not separated).

Concerning this clone itself: The protein that TCRdb holds for this DNA derives from a much larger clone and differs from the translated DNA at residue 9, which likely indicates a read error; the protein shown here is translated from the DNA. This chain joins TRGV2 and TRGJ1 or TRGJ2. No J segment appears in TCRdb, so it was assigned here by matching the sequence to germline. V was clipped by 0 bases and J by 6 bases; unmatched bases: 8. The V gene's germline CDR1 is EGSNGY and CDR2 YDSYNSKV. The CDR3 runs to 14 residues. Here the CDR3 DNA reads TGTGCCACCTGGGACGGGCCAGGGGTTTATAAGAAACTCTTT. Encoded protein: CATWDGPGVYKKLF.

There are many counts of this clone. The likely explanation is a read error, given a far larger clone one base away. This CDR3 is also generated by other DNA sequences in the sample. The chain employs TRGV9 and TRGJ1 or TRGJ2. TCRdb gives no J gene; it was assigned here by matching the DNA to germline. There are 14 residues in the CDR3. Germline CDR1 reads GITISATS; CDR2 reads ISYDGTV (reference sequence). The CDR3, as DNA: TGTGCCCTGTGGGAGGGAGCCAATTATTATAAGAAACTCTTT. Protein: CALWEGANYYKKLF.

This clone was seen repeatedly, ten times or more. A far larger clone lies a single base away; this is likely a read error. The same CDR3 arises from other DNA sequences in this sample as well. CDR3 sequence reads: CALWEDQELGKKIKVF. DNA for the CDR3: TGTGCCTTGTGGGAGGACCAAGAGTTGGGCAAAAAAATCAAAGTATTT. V is TRGV9 and J is TRGJP. CDR3 size: 16 residues. The germline gives CDR1 GITISATS, CDR2 ISYDGTV (reference sequence).

For this clone: The protein recorded in TCRdb matches a much larger clone and deviates from this DNA's translation at residue 11, suggesting a read error; the protein here is obtained by translating the DNA. The chain uses TRGV8 and TRGJP1. The J gene, left out of TCRdb, was set here by checking the DNA against germline. Germline CDR1 reads VENAVY; CDR2 reads YDSYNSRV. The CDR3 extends over 14 amino acids. The CDR3 sequence: CATWDKKSGWSKIF. Here the CDR3 DNA reads TGTGCCACCTGGGATAAGAAAAGTGGTTGGTCCAAGATATTT.

This clone occurred a few times. The amino acid sequence in TCRdb belongs to a much larger clone and departs from this DNA's translation at residue 11, likely a sequencing read error; the sequence shown is translated from the DNA. This chain uses TRGV9 with TRGJP. Matching the DNA to germline supplied the J gene, which TCRdb does not give. The length of the CDR3 is 18 residues. Germline CDR1 GITISATS, CDR2 ISYDGTV (reference sequence). The CDR3 DNA reads as TGTGCCTTGTGGGAGGTGGAGATGAGAGAGTCGGGCAAAAAAATCAAGGTATTT. Translating it yields CALWEVEMRESGKKIKVF.

This clone was picked up a small number of times. Translating this DNA gives a protein that differs at residue 13 from the TCRdb one, which belongs to a much larger clone; a read error is likely, and the protein shown is this translation. This chain links TRGV9 with TRGJP. The germline CDR1 and CDR2 sequences are GITISATS and ISYDGTV (reference sequence). CDR3 length equals 17 residues. CDR3 sequence reads: CALWEVMDELGKRIKVF. The CDR3 DNA reads as TGTGCCTTGTGGGAGGTGATGGATGAGTTGGGCAAAAGAATCAAGGTATTT.

Comment on this clone: The amino acid sequence in TCRdb belongs to a much larger clone and departs from this DNA's translation at residue 4, likely a sequencing read error; the sequence shown is translated from the DNA. The chain links TRGV9 to TRGJP. Matching the DNA to germline supplied the J gene, which TCRdb does not give. CDR1 is GITISATS and CDR2 is ISYDGTV in the germline V gene (reference sequence). CDR3 size: 18 residues. The CDR3 nucleotides are TGTGCCTTGCGGGAGGTGCCAATCAAAGAGTTGGGCAAAAAAATCAAGGTATTT. This gives the protein CALREVPIKELGKKIKVF.

This clone was observed at least ten times. V and J are TRGV3 and TRGJ1 or TRGJ2. CDR1 VTNTFY and CDR2 YDVSTARD come from the germline V gene (reference sequence). Unmatched junction bases numbered 9, after V lost 0 bases and J lost 7 bases. CDR3 length equals 14 residues. The CDR3 DNA reads TGTGCCACCTGGGACAGGCTAAGCTGGTATAAGAAACTCTTT. Translation: CATWDRLSWYKKLF.

Comment on this clone: The translation of this DNA and the TCRdb protein of a much larger clone differ at residue 7, probably owing to a read error; the protein shown here is translated from the DNA. This chain uses TRGV8 with TRGJ1 or TRGJ2. The J gene, missing from TCRdb, was assigned here through DNA to germline matching. V dropped 1 base and J dropped 12; count of bases not matched to a gene: 6. This CDR3 comprises 11 residues. Germline-derived CDR1 and CDR2 are VENAVY and YDSYNSRV. CDR3 DNA: TGTGCCACCTGGGATAGTAGCCGGAAACTCTTT. Amino acids: CATWDSSRKLF.

With regard to this clone: The translation of this DNA and the TCRdb protein of a much larger clone differ at residue 10, probably owing to a read error; the protein shown here is translated from the DNA. The chain recombines TRGV4 with TRGJ1 or TRGJ2. The germline gives CDR1 EGSTGY, CDR2 YDSYTSSV. CDR3 length: 14 amino acids. In nucleotides, the CDR3 is TGTGCCACCTGGGCCACCAAGAAATATTGTAAGAAACTCTTT. Its translation is CATWATKKYCKKLF.

Regarding this clone: A far bigger clonotype differs at one base, so this is likely a read error. The sample holds other DNA sequences that translate to the same CDR3. The genes are TRGV9 and TRGJP. The J gene was not available in TCRdb and was assigned here by matching the DNA to germline segments. The trim removed 4 bases at V and 7 bases at J, leaving 13 bases unmatched. This CDR3 is built from 18 residues. Germline CDR1 is GITISATS and CDR2 is ISYDGTV (reference sequence). The CDR3 DNA sequence: TGTGCCTTGTGGGAAGACAATAAGGGGGAGTTGGGCAAAAAAATCAAGGTATTT. It codes for CALWEDNKGELGKKIKVF.

This clone was recorded at least ten times. TCRdb pairs this DNA with a much larger clone's protein that differs at residue 7, likely a read error; the protein shown was translated from the DNA. The chain has TRGV9 and TRGJ1 or TRGJ2. The V gene end was trimmed by 9 bases and the J gene end by 5 bases; junction bases not matched to a gene: 10. This CDR3 region has 12 residues. Per the germline V gene, CDR1 is GITISATS and CDR2 is ISYDGTV (reference sequence). The CDR3 reads CALAPNHYKKLF. The CDR3 DNA sequence: TGTGCCTTGGCACCCAATCATTATAAGAAACTCTTT.

This clone was seen more than once but under ten times. Given a far larger clone just one base away, this is likely a sequencing read error. At the DNA level, this CDR3 is encoded by other sequences in the same sample as well. V is TRGV9 and J is TRGJ1 or TRGJ2. TCRdb records no J gene; here it was assigned by comparing the DNA to germline. The CDR3 has 14 amino acids. Germline CDR1 reads GITISATS; CDR2 reads ISYDGTV (reference sequence). CDR3 region: CALWEVRVEYKKLF. DNA for the CDR3: TGTGCTTTGTGGGAGGTGCGGGTGGAGTATAAGAAACTCTTT.

This clone was detected only a few times. This DNA's translation differs at residue 9 from TCRdb's protein, which comes from a much larger clone; a read error is likely, and the protein shown is translated from the DNA. The chain carries TRGV8 and TRGJP1. TCRdb is silent on the J gene; assignment here came from matching the DNA to germline. Germline loops: CDR1 VENAVY, CDR2 YDSYNSRV. The CDR3 loop spans 17 amino acids. J was trimmed by 0 bases and V by 2 bases; bases with no gene match: 9. This CDR3 reads CATWDILMDTTGWFKIF. The CDR3 DNA is TGTGCCACCTGGGATATCCTCATGGATACCACTGGTTGGTTCAAGATATTT.

The sample holds a few counts of this clone. The TCRdb protein, from a much larger clone, departs from this DNA's translation at residue 3, likely by read error; the protein shown derives from the DNA. This rearrangement joins TRGV9 to TRGJ1 or TRGJ2. TCRdb offers no J gene call, so here the DNA was matched to germline to obtain one. The CDR3 extends over 14 amino acids. The germline gives CDR1 GITISATS, CDR2 ISYDGTV (reference sequence). The CDR3 protein is CASWEVWDYYKKLF. The CDR3 nucleotides are TGTGCCTCGTGGGAGGTGTGGGATTATTATAAGAAACTCTTT.

In this sample, this clone turned up a few times. The TCRdb protein comes from a much larger clone and disagrees with this DNA's translation at residue 4, likely due to a read error; the protein given here is derived from the DNA. This chain joins TRGV9 and TRGJP. TCRdb leaves out the J gene; it was filled in here by matching the DNA to germline. The germline gives CDR1 GITISATS, CDR2 ISYDGTV (reference sequence). This CDR3 comprises 17 residues. Here the CDR3 DNA reads TGTGCCTTGCGGGAGTACGGACAAGAGTTGGGCAAAAAAATCAAGGTATTT. This translates into CALREYGQELGKKIKVF.

This clone was counted at least ten times. Translating this DNA gives a protein that differs at residue 8 from the TCRdb one, which belongs to a much larger clone; a read error is likely, and the protein shown is this translation. The rearrangement joins TRGV9 to TRGJ1 or TRGJ2. CDR1 and CDR2 (germline): GITISATS, ISYDGTV (reference sequence). The CDR3 covers 12 residues. The CDR3 DNA reads as TGTGCCTTGTGGGAGGTTTATTGTAAGAAACTCTTT. Residues: CALWEVYCKKLF.

Comment on this clone: TCRdb's listed protein matches a much larger clone and diverges from this DNA's translation at residue 2, likely through a read error; the protein shown comes from the DNA. The rearrangement uses TRGV9 and TRGJP. Since TCRdb gives no J gene, matching the DNA to germline was used here to assign it. The CDR3 consists of 17 residues. CDR1 is GITISATS, CDR2 ISYDGTV, per germline (reference sequence). As DNA, the CDR3 is TGTACCTTGTGGGAGGCTACTTTAGAGTTGGGCAAAAAAATCAAGGTATTT. This sequence encodes CTLWEATLELGKKIKVF.

This clone was recorded at least ten times. V is TRGV9 and J is TRGJ1 or TRGJ2. CDR3 length equals 12 residues. V lost 0 bases to trimming and J lost 8 bases; unmatched junction nucleotides: 4. Germline V gene lookup returns CDR1 GITISATS and CDR2 ISYDGTV (reference sequence). As DNA, the CDR3 is TGTGCCTTGTGGGAGGTGCGCCATAAGAAACTCTTT. This codes for CALWEVRHKKLF.

This clone was detected only a few times. The TCRdb protein, from a much larger clone, departs from this DNA's translation at residue 18, likely by read error; the protein shown derives from the DNA. A V gene of TRGV9 was called, but no J gene was assigned. The CDR3 spans 20 residues. CDR1 and CDR2 (germline): GITISATS, ISYDGTV (reference sequence). The CDR3 loop is CALWDNHPYSQELGKKIMVF. The CDR3 DNA is TGTGCCTTGTGGGATAATCACCCCTACTCGCAAGAGTTGGGCAAAAAAATCATGGTATTT.

In its sample, this clone was seen a few times. A single base is all that separates this from a far larger clone, so a read error is likely. Other DNA sequences in this specimen translate into the identical CDR3. The chain joins TRGV5 to TRGJ1 or TRGJ2. Assignment of the J gene here rests on matching the DNA to germline, because TCRdb gives none. The CDR3 consists of 14 residues. Germline values: CDR1 VINAFY, CDR2 YDVSNSKD. The CDR3 here is CATWDTPPYYKKLF. The CDR3 coding sequence is TGTGCCACCTGGGACACCCCCCCCTATTACAAGAAACTCTTT.

This clone was seen repeatedly, ten times or more. The protein TCRdb gives is from a much larger clone and does not agree with this DNA's translation at residue 8, likely a read error; the protein shown here comes from the DNA. This chain joins TRGV9 and TRGJ1 or TRGJ2. Here the J gene was assigned by germline matching of the DNA, as TCRdb has none. Germline V gene lookup returns CDR1 GITISATS and CDR2 ISYDGTV (reference sequence). With 1 base clipped from V and 12 bases from J, the junction kept 12 bases outside the gene matches. This CDR3 spans 13 amino acids. DNA of the CDR3: TGTGCCTTGTGGGAGGTCTGTGAGGGCGGGAAACTCTTT. Translated: CALWEVCEGGKLF.

The V gene is TRGV2, the J gene TRGJ1 or TRGJ2. TCRdb records no J gene; here it was assigned by comparing the DNA to germline. This CDR3 is 13 amino acids long. Germline CDR1 EGSNGY, CDR2 YDSYNSKV. CDR3 residues: CAPARFVNYKKLF. The CDR3 coding sequence is TGTGCACCTGCGCGATTCGTGAATTATAAGAAACTCTTT.

With regard to this clone: This DNA's translation and the protein TCRdb lists, from a much larger clone, do not match at residue 6, likely due to a read error; the protein shown is translated from the DNA. The chain links TRGV2 to TRGJ1 or TRGJ2. The J gene, not given by TCRdb, was assigned here from a germline match of the nucleotide sequence. V lost 3 bases to trimming and J lost 10 bases; unmatched junction nucleotides: 9. The CDR3 consists of 12 residues. CDR1 is EGSNGY, CDR2 YDSYNSKV, per germline. The CDR3 reads CATWDREVKKLF. The CDR3 DNA reads TGTGCCACCTGGGACAGGGAGGTAAAGAAACTCTTT.

This clone was recorded at least ten times. A much larger clone lies one base from this, so it may be a read error. V gene assignment gives TRGV2, but the J gene was left uncalled. This CDR3 has 13 residues. Per the germline V gene, CDR1 is EGSNGY and CDR2 is YDSYNSKV. The CDR3 loop is CATWDGDYYKKLF. CDR3 in DNA: TGTGCCACCTGGGACGGTGATTATTATAAGAAACTTTTT.

This clone was counted a few times. This likely traces to a read error, being one base from a far larger clone. The same CDR3 is also encoded by other DNA sequences in this sample. J is TRGJ1 or TRGJ2 and V is TRGV9. TCRdb offers no J gene call, so here the DNA was matched to germline to obtain one. The V gene end was trimmed by 4 bases and the J gene end by 7 bases; junction bases not matched to a gene: 10. In germline, CDR1 is GITISATS, CDR2 ISYDGTV (reference sequence). The CDR3 length is 13 residues. The CDR3 spells CALWEVRGYKKLF. The CDR3, as DNA: TGTGCCTTGTGGGAAGTGCGAGGGTATAAGAAACTCTTT.

There are a few counts of this clone. The likely explanation is a read error, given a far larger clone one base away. The same CDR3 is also encoded by other DNA sequences in this sample. This chain uses TRGV3 with TRGJ1 or TRGJ2. The J gene comes from matching the DNA to germline here; TCRdb lacks it. Germline assignment: CDR1 VTNTFY and CDR2 YDVSTARD (reference sequence). CDR3 length equals 17 residues. CDR3 residues: CATWDRRQPVNYYKKLF. CDR3 nucleotide sequence: TGTGCTACCTGGGACAGGCGACAGCCCGTGAATTATTATAAGAAACTCTTT.

This clone was counted a few times. A far larger clone lies a single base away; this is likely a read error. At the DNA level, this CDR3 is encoded by other sequences in the same sample as well. This chain links TRGV9 with TRGJP. The J gene is not listed in TCRdb, so it was assigned here from a DNA match to germline. V was clipped by 3 bases and J by 4 bases; unmatched bases: 6. The CDR3 totals 17 residues. CDR1 and CDR2 (germline): GITISATS, ISYDGTV (reference sequence). The CDR3 reads CALWEYGQELGKKIKVF. The CDR3 nucleotides read TGTGCCTTGTGGGAGTATGGACAAGAGTTGGGCAAAAAAATCAAGGTATTT.

This clone appeared a few times. This probably arose from a read error, given a far larger clone one base away. Other DNA sequences in the sample encode the same CDR3. With the J gene uncalled, the V gene is TRGV2. This CDR3 is built from 14 residues. Germline CDR1 is EGSNGY and CDR2 is YDSYNSKV. DNA of the CDR3: TGTGCCACCTGGGACGCCATCGCTTATTATAAGAAACTTTTT. It specifies CATWDAIAYYKKLF.

This clone has at least ten counts. Translating this DNA gives a protein that differs at residue 2 from the TCRdb one, which belongs to a much larger clone; a read error is likely, and the protein shown is this translation. This rearrangement joins TRGV9 to TRGJP. Here the J gene came from matching the DNA to germline, since TCRdb omits it. Germline V CDR1 and CDR2: GITISATS, ISYDGTV (reference sequence). There are 17 residues in the CDR3. CDR3 in amino acids: CTLWEYGQELGKKIKVF. The CDR3 nucleotides read TGTACCTTGTGGGAGTACGGACAAGAGTTGGGCAAAAAAATCAAGGTATTT.

Comment on this clone: This DNA's translation and the protein TCRdb lists, from a much larger clone, do not match at residue 5, likely due to a read error; the protein shown is translated from the DNA. Here the CDR3 reads CALWAGHQEKLF. CDR3 sequence (DNA): TGTGCCTTGTGGGCGGGACATCAGGAGAAACTCTTT. The chain combines TRGV9 with TRGJ1 or TRGJ2. TCRdb gives no J gene; it was assigned here by matching the DNA to germline. J was trimmed by 11 bases and V by 5 bases; bases with no gene match: 12. The CDR3 totals 12 residues. The germline gives CDR1 GITISATS, CDR2 ISYDGTV (reference sequence).